The 5 T cell receptor beta chains below were found in one sample sequenced in a study of T cell responses to AZD1222 COVID-19 vaccine. Profiling relied on immunoSEQ multiplex PCR, and the TCRdb table lists in-frame clones only, not all of them. Here the sample spans about 150,000 clones, about 90% being singletons. The sequencing here drew on peripheral blood, taken 28 days after the second AZD1222 dose. The receptor source for this set is an adult who received the AZD1222 COVID-19 vaccine.

The chain employs TRBV4-3 and TRBJ2-1; possibly TRBD1 or TRBD2 for D (7 bases each). The CDR3 loop spans 17 amino acids. Germline-derived CDR1 and CDR2 are LGHNA and YSLEER. V lost 6 bases to trimming and J lost 4 bases, with 22 bases between them. CDR3 residues: CASSQNFQGGGYNEQFF. As DNA, the CDR3 is TGCGCCAGCAGTCAGAATTTCCAGGGGGGGGGTTACAATGAGCAGTTCTTC.

V gene TRBV25-1 combines with J gene TRBJ1-3; TRBD1 might be the D (5 bases). V lost 6 bases and J 2 bases, leaving 20 bases between the germline ends. CDR1 MGHDK and CDR2 SYGVNS come from the germline V gene. The CDR3 is made up of 17 amino acids. This CDR3 reads CASRRSGWGAPGNTIYF. CDR3 DNA sequence: TGTGCCAGCAGGCGATCCGGGTGGGGCGCCCCTGGAAACACCATATATTTT. Variable domain in full (rest from reference TRBV25-1 and TRBJ1-3): EADIYQTPRYLVIGTGKKITLECSQTMGHDKMYWYQQDPGMELHLIHYSYGVNSTEKGDLSSESTVSRIRTEHFPLTLESARPSHTSQYLCASRRSGWGAPGNTIYFGEGSWLTVV.

The J gene is TRBJ1-2, the V gene TRBV6-5; maybe TRBD1 (6 bases). Trimming stripped 10 bases from V and 7 bases from J, with 19 bases between. This CDR3 has 13 amino acids. The germline CDR1 and CDR2 sequences are MNHEY and SVGAGI. CDR3 nucleotides: TGTGCCACCACACAGGGTTTTTCAAGTGGCTACACCTTC. Amino acid sequence: CATTQGFSSGYTF.

This clone was seen more than once but under ten times. V is TRBV6-4 and J is TRBJ1-4; TRBD1 matches 8 bases. In germline, CDR1 is MRHNA, CDR2 SNTAGT. The CDR3 loop spans 16 amino acids. The V and J ends lost 3 bases and 6 bases, in that order; junction bases with no gene match: 9. CDR3 sequence (DNA): TGTGCCAGCAGTGAGACGATCGGGACAGGTCATGAAAAACTGTTTTTT. Encoded protein: CASSETIGTGHEKLFF.

The V call is TRBV19, the J call TRBJ2-7; D perhaps matches TRBD2 (5 bases). The germline CDR1 and CDR2 sequences are LNHDA and SQIVND (reference sequence). This CDR3 comprises 15 residues. Trimming shortened V by 0 bases and J by 5 bases, and 14 bases separated the two germline ends. The CDR3 loop reads CASSIESRGSDEQYF. The CDR3 coding sequence is TGTGCCAGTAGTATAGAGAGTCGGGGTTCTGACGAGCAGTACTTC.